These 28 T cell receptor beta chains were all obtained from the same sample, sequenced in a study of blood T cells in healthy people across ages (dated by TCRdb to about 2015). Receptors were amplified or captured by 5' RACE. The listed sequencing device is Illumina HiSeq 2500. A second PCR of 7 to 11 cycles was performed with a sample-barcoded 5' primer and a J-beta primer mix. Through fastp at Q25 and MiXCR, TCRdb rebuilt clones from the public reads, retaining in-frame beta chains. Rows matching on CDR3 protein sequence are summarized as one entry with the most common DNA and genes. For this sample the table gives 550,000 to 650,000 distinct CDR3 sequences, of which around 31% were detected only once. About a sixth of the sample rests with the top ten. Sequenced input: blood. The receptors come from a woman older than 75 in good health.

This clonotype appeared a few times. V is TRBV6-6 and J is TRBJ1-1, with D perhaps matching TRBD1 (5 bases). The V gene's germline CDR1 is MNHNY and CDR2 SVGAGI (reference sequence). This CDR3 spans 13 amino acids. Trimming removed 0 bases from V and 6 bases from J, with 8 bases in between. In DNA form, the CDR3 reads TGTGCCAGCAGTTACTCACAGGAAGCTGAAGCTTTCTTT. It yields the protein CASSYSQEAEAFF.

About this clonotype itself: No conserved phenylalanine or tryptophan is present at the end of the CDR3, so a read error is the likely explanation. This rearrangement joins TRBV7-8 to TRBJ1-2; 8 bases are a match to TRBD1. Germline CDR1 SGHVS, CDR2 FQNEAQ. The CDR3 runs 15 residues. The V segment lost 3 bases and the J segment 4 bases; nucleotides outside the gene matches: 7. This CDR3 reads CASSFLDREGYGYTI. The CDR3 coding sequence is TGTGCCAGCAGCTTCCTGGACAGGGAGGGCTATGGCTACACCATC.

Concerning this clonotype itself: A read error may explain this, as a much larger clone is one base away. V and J are TRBV20-1 and TRBJ2-5; tentatively, D is TRBD1 (5 bases). The DNA matches TRBJ2-7 better at its end, which makes the J call doubtful. This CDR3 spans 14 amino acids. Germline CDR1 reads DFQATT; CDR2 reads SNEGSKA (reference sequence). CDR3 nucleotide sequence: TGCAGTGCTACCGGGCCAGGGTGGGCCTCCGAGCAGTACTTC. This translates into CSATGPGWASEQYF.

Comments on this clonotype: This may be a read error, as it is one base from a much larger clone. The chain is built from TRBV27 and TRBJ2-1; D possibly corresponds to TRBD1 (6 bases). Matching the DNA end better, TRBJ2-7 makes the J call doubtful. Germline V gene lookup returns CDR1 MNHEY and CDR2 SMNVEV (reference sequence). This CDR3 contains 14 residues. The CDR3 protein is CASSPYRAYNEQYF. The CDR3 DNA is TGTGCCAGCAGTCCTTACAGGGCCTACAATGAGCAGTACTTC.

This chain connects TRBV10-3 to TRBJ2-7; 11 nucleotides match TRBD1. The germline V gene encodes CDR1 ENHRY and CDR2 SYGVKD. V trimming: 0 bases; J trimming: 7 bases; junction bases outside the gene matches: 8. This CDR3 has 16 residues. The CDR3 DNA reads as TGTGCCATCAGTGAGTCGGGACAGGGGGAGTGGAATGAGCAGTACTTC. Protein product: CAISESGQGEWNEQYF.

This clonotype came up a few times. V usage is TRBV5-1 and J usage is TRBJ2-2; the match to TRBD2 covers 9 bases. The germline V gene has CDR1 SGHRS and CDR2 YFSETQ. Germline trimming cut 4 bases from V and 5 bases from J; bases unmatched to any gene: 6. CDR3 length equals 15 residues. The CDR3 nucleotides are TGCGCCAGCAGCCAGGCGCTAGCGGGGACCGGGGAGCTGTTTTTT. Amino acids: CASSQALAGTGELFF.

This clonotype was recorded many times. The chain recombines TRBV29-1 with TRBJ1-4; 7 nucleotides align to TRBD1. The CDR3 is made up of 16 amino acids. V trimming: 6 bases; J trimming: 5 bases; junction bases outside the gene matches: 15. Germline V gene lookup returns CDR1 SQVTM and CDR2 ANQGSEA. CDR3 bases: TGCAGCGTCGGGTCCGGGACAGTAAGGTCGAATGAAAAACTGTTTTTT. Its protein is CSVGSGTVRSNEKLFF.

Concerning this clonotype itself: This may be a read error: a much more frequent sequence differs by one nucleotide. The CDR3 DNA follows: TGCGCCAGCCGGACTAGCGGGACTAGCACAGATACGCAGTATTTT. This sequence encodes CASRTSGTSTDTQYF. The chain has TRBV5-1 and TRBJ2-3; 12 bases agree with TRBD2. This CDR3 is 15 amino acids long. Looked up from germline, CDR1 is SGHRS and CDR2 is YFSETQ. Losses at the gene ends were 7 bases for V and 0 bases for J; bases not matched to a gene: 3.

The CDR3 loop is CASSLESRLAEGQRSEQYF. The CDR3 DNA reads as TGTGCCAGCAGTCTAGAAAGTCGGCTAGCGGAGGGGCAGAGGAGCGAGCAGTACTTC. The chain couples TRBV28 to TRBJ2-7, with 7 bases aligning to TRBD2. The CDR3 is 19 amino acids. CDR1 is MDHEN, CDR2 SYDVKM, per germline. V was pared by 5 bases and J by 6 bases, with 25 bases of the junction left unmatched. The complete variable domain, with remaining parts taken from reference TRBV28 and TRBJ2-7, reads DVKVTQSSRYLVKRTGEKVFLECVQDMDHENMFWYRQDPGLGLRLIYFSYDVKMKEKGDIPEGYSVSREKKERFSLILESASTNQTSMYLCASSLESRLAEGQRSEQYFGPGTRLTVT.

This clonotype has more than one count but fewer than ten. This may arise from a read error, as a much more abundant clone is one base away. The J gene is TRBJ2-7, the V gene TRBV29-1, with D uncertain. Trimming left V 5 bases short and J 5 bases short, with 16 bases between. Germline CDR1 and CDR2: SQVTM and ANQGSEA. CDR3 length equals 13 residues. CDR3 sequence: CSVCSRVRNEQYF. In DNA form, the CDR3 reads TGCAGCGTTTGTAGCCGGGTAAGAAACGAGCAGTACTTC.

The chain employs TRBV20-1 and TRBJ2-3; 10 bases agree with TRBD1. The CDR3 is made up of 17 amino acids. Trimming cost V 4 bases and J 3 bases; bases outside gene matches: 13. Germline V gives CDR1 DFQATT, CDR2 SNEGSKA (reference sequence). CDR3 amino acids: CSANPLSGQGITDTQYF. Written as DNA, the CDR3 is TGCAGTGCTAACCCTTTGTCGGGACAGGGGATTACAGATACGCAGTATTTT.

V is TRBV12-3 or TRBV12-4 and J is TRBJ2-3, with 11 bases identical to TRBD1. The ends lost 2 bases at V and 4 bases at J; junction bases unmatched: 5. The CDR3 is 16 amino acids. For the CDR3, the DNA is TGTGCCAGCAGTTTAAGAGGACAGGGGGCAGCAGATACGCAGTATTTT. Protein product: CASSLRGQGAADTQYF.

Concerning this clonotype: One end of the junction is discordant with germline, which a read error may explain. The chain carries TRBV11-2 and TRBJ1-4; possible D gene TRBD1, 5 bases. The CDR3 runs 13 residues. Per germline, CDR1 SGHAT and CDR2 FQNNGV. The CDR3 DNA sequence: TGTGCCAGCAGCCCCATAGCACAGGAAAAACGGTTTTTT. Translating it yields CASSPIAQEKRFF.

The chain couples TRBV12-3 or TRBV12-4 to TRBJ2-3; TRBD1 might be the D (6 bases). The CDR3 contains 14 residues. V was shortened by 6 bases and J by 1 base, with 11 bases between the two germline ends. CDR3 region: CASSRRQGTDTQYF. CDR3 DNA sequence: TGTGCCAGCAGCCGCCGACAGGGCACAGATACGCAGTATTTT.

This chain links TRBV13 with TRBJ2-4; 8 bases map to TRBD2. CDR3 length equals 15 residues. V lost 1 base and J lost 13; bases outside the gene matches: 12. The germline V gene has CDR1 PRHDT and CDR2 FYEKMQ (reference sequence). The CDR3 nucleotides are TGTGCCAGCAGCTTAGTTCGGGGGGGCTGGAATGAGCAGTACTTC. Translated, it gives CASSLVRGGWNEQYF.

The rearrangement uses TRBV6-2 or TRBV6-3 and TRBJ2-2, with 11 bases lining up with TRBD2. V shed 6 bases and J 6 bases; nucleotides not matched to a gene: 9. Germline V gene lookup returns CDR1 MNHEY and CDR2 SVGEGT. This CDR3 comprises 16 residues. The CDR3 here is CASSPLLAGDAGELFF. The CDR3 coding sequence is TGTGCCAGCAGCCCCCTACTAGCGGGGGACGCCGGGGAGCTGTTTTTT.

The rearrangement joins TRBV10-2 to TRBJ1-6, with 9 bases identical to TRBD1. The V and J ends lost 0 bases and 8 bases, in that order; junction bases with no gene match: 11. The CDR3 is made up of 18 amino acids. Looked up from germline, CDR1 is WSHSY and CDR2 is SAAADI. CDR3 loop: CASSESVDRGGFYSPLHF. The CDR3 bases are TGCGCCAGCAGTGAGTCTGTGGACAGGGGAGGTTTTTATTCACCCCTCCACTTT.

The chain employs TRBV4-2 and TRBJ1-1; weak D call: TRBD1 (5 bases). The CDR3 sequence is 16 residues long. With 0 bases removed from V and 1 base from J, the gap between germline ends came to 12 bases. From germline, CDR1 is LGHNA and CDR2 YNFKEQ. CDR3 nucleotide sequence: TGTGCCAGCAGCCAAGATCAGGGCTTGTCGAACACTGAAGCTTTCTTT. Its translation: CASSQDQGLSNTEAFF.

This clonotype was picked up one time. This could be a read error, since a much larger clone is one nucleotide away. V gene TRBV6-5 combines with J gene TRBJ2-7, with D perhaps TRBD2 (6 bases). CDR1 and CDR2 (germline): MNHEY, SVGAGI. Trimming took 6 bases from V and 7 from J, leaving 13 bases between them. The CDR3 consists of 12 residues. The chain's CDR3 is CASSKRAGEQYF. Here the CDR3 DNA reads TGTGCCAGCAGCAAACGGGCGGGGGAGCAGTACTTC.

This clonotype has just a few counts. The CDR3 region has the DNA TGCAGTGCTAGAGCGGAGGCAGATGAGCAGTACTTC. Translated: CSARAEADEQYF. The gene calls are TRBV20-1 and TRBJ2-7, with D tentatively TRBD2 (5 bases). V was trimmed by 1 base and J by 7 bases, leaving 11 bases between them. The CDR3 contains 12 residues. Per germline, CDR1 DFQATT and CDR2 SNEGSKA (reference sequence).

This clonotype was observed many times. The chain employs TRBV6-6 and TRBJ1-1; 7 nucleotides align to TRBD1. The V and J ends lost 4 bases and 7 bases, in that order; junction bases with no gene match: 9. The length of the CDR3 is 14 residues. Germline V gene lookup returns CDR1 MNHNY and CDR2 SVGAGI (reference sequence). This CDR3 reads CASSSDGTALEAFF. CDR3 DNA sequence: TGTGCCAGCAGTTCCGACGGGACAGCCCTTGAAGCTTTCTTT.

A word on this clonotype: A much larger clone lies a single base off, so this may be a read error. V gene TRBV12-3 or TRBV12-4 combines with J gene TRBJ2-5; D possibly corresponds to TRBD2 (6 bases). The CDR3 is 16 residues long. This CDR3 is CASRGGGPGMMETHYF. CDR3 in DNA: TGTGCCAGCAGGGGGGGAGGACCGGGGATGATGGAGACCCACTACTTC.

The V and J genes are TRBV20-1 and TRBJ2-3; D uncertain. The CDR3 totals 13 residues. The germline V gene encodes CDR1 DFQATT and CDR2 SNEGSKA (reference sequence). The V end lost 6 bases, the J end lost 1 base, and 11 bases lay between the germline ends. CDR3 protein: CSAGRVGTDTQYF. The CDR3 region has the DNA TGCAGTGCCGGAAGGGTCGGCACAGATACGCAGTATTTT.

The rearrangement uses TRBV27 and TRBJ2-3, with 7 bases that match TRBD2. CDR1 is MNHEY and CDR2 is SMNVEV in the germline V gene (reference sequence). The length of the CDR3 is 12 residues. Trimming at V came to 6 bases and at J to 9 bases, leaving 6 bases not matched to a gene. CDR3 sequence (DNA): TGTGCCAGCAGGGGAGCGGGAACGACGCAGTATTTT. It yields the protein CASRGAGTTQYF.

This clonotype was detected once. This could be a read error, since a much larger clone is one nucleotide away. The chain combines TRBV29-1 with TRBJ1-2, with D maybe TRBD1 (5 bases). Germline V gene lookup returns CDR1 SQVTM and CDR2 ANQGSEA. This CDR3 is 16 amino acids long. CDR3 sequence (DNA): TGCAGCGTTGAAAAAGGGGATCTAAGCACTAACTATGGCTGCACCTTC. This codes for CSVEKGDLSTNYGCTF.

This sequence joins TRBV10-3 and TRBJ1-1; TRBD1 is a possible D gene (6 bases). CDR1 is ENHRY and CDR2 is SYGVKD in the germline V gene. V was shortened by 0 bases and J by 3 bases, with 8 bases between the two germline ends. The CDR3 is 14 residues long. CDR3 sequence reads: CAISESYRDTEAFF. CDR3 in DNA: TGTGCCATCAGTGAGTCTTACAGGGACACTGAAGCTTTCTTT.

In regard to this clonotype: A read error is possible here, since a much larger clone lies one base away. The chain uses TRBV25-1 and TRBJ2-1; D perhaps matches TRBD2 (6 bases). The CDR3 spans 16 residues. With 4 bases removed from V and 2 bases from J, the gap between germline ends came to 15 bases. Germline CDR1 reads MGHDK; CDR2 reads SYGVNS. The CDR3 DNA follows: TGTGCCAGCAGTGCAACTCGGGGGACCACCTACAATGAGCAGTTCTTC. Protein: CASSATRGTTYNEQFF.

The V gene is TRBV18, the J gene TRBJ1-5; D is perhaps TRBD1 (5 bases). The CDR3 has 17 amino acids. Germline-derived CDR1 and CDR2 are KGHSH and LQKENI. Trimming removed 0 bases at V and 3 bases at J, with 15 bases between. The CDR3 DNA reads as TGTGCCAGCTCACCACCTGTTGTGCAGGGCGCCAATCAGCCCCAGCATTTT. It specifies CASSPPVVQGANQPQHF.